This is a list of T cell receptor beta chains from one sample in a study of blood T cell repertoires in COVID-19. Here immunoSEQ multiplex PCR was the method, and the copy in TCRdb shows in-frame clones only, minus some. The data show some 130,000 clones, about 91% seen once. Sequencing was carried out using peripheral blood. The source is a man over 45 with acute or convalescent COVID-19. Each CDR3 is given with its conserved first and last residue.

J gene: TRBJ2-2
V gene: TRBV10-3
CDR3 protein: CAISEFQGASGELFF

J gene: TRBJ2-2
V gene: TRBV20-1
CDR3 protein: CSATVTGELFF

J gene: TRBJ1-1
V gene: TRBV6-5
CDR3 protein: CASSYSFRAGREAFF

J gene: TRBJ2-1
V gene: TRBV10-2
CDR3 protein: CASSEAGAAYNEQFF

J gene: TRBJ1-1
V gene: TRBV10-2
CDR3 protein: CASSELTPNTEAFF

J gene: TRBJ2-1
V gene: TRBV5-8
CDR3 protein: CASSFRQVYEQFF

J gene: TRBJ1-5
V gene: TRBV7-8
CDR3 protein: CASSLGGKGQGPQHF

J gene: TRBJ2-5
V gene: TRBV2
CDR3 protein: CASSEALTGGQETQYF

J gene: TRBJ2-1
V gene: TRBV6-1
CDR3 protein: CASSAGLAGSYNEQFF

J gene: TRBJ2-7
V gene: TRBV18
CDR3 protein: CASSLAQGSYEQYF

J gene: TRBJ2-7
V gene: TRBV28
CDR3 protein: CASRGGGDSYEQYF

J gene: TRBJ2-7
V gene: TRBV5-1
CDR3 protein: CASSVYRGSENEQYF